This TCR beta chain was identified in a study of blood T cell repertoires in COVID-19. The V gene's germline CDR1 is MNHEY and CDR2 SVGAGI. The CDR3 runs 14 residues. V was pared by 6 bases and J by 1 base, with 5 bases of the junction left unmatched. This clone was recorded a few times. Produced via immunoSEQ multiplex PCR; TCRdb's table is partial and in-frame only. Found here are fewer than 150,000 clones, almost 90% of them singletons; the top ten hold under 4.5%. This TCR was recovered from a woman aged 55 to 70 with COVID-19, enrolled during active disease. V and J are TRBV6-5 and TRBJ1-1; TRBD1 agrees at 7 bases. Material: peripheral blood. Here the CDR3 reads CASRTNRGNTEAFF. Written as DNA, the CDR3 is TGTGCCAGCAGAACTAACAGGGGGAACACTGAAGCTTTCTTT.